This T cell receptor beta chain was recovered during a study of blood T cell repertoires in COVID-19. Trimming took 3 bases from V and 6 from J, leaving 10 bases between them. The V gene's germline CDR1 is MDHEN and CDR2 SYDVKM. This CDR3 is 13 amino acids long. Clones were sequenced by immunoSEQ multiplex PCR, and TCRdb holds only the in-frame ones, with some missing. The table lists roughly 380,000 clones, approximately 81% of them singletons. The chain employs TRBV28 and TRBJ2-3, with D unclear. The sequence derives from a woman aged 18-30 years with acute or convalescent COVID-19. The material sequenced was peripheral blood. The CDR3 region is CASSFSVDDTQYF. For the CDR3, the DNA is TGTGCCAGCAGTTTCAGCGTCGATGATACGCAGTATTTT. Variable domain in full (rest from reference TRBV28 and TRBJ2-3): DVKVTQSSRYLVKRTGEKVFLECVQDMDHENMFWYRQDPGLGLRLIYFSYDVKMKEKGDIPEGYSVSREKKERFSLILESASTNQTSMYLCASSFSVDDTQYFGPGTRLTVL.